A single sample is the source of the 30 T cell receptor beta chains below, sequenced in a study of cytomegalovirus exposure and HLA in healthy donors. The PCR employed 60 Vbeta primers together with 13 Jbeta primers. Assay: immunoSEQ multiplex PCR; the TCRdb copy retains only in-frame clones and omits some. The sample shows about 190,000 clones, approximately 85% of them seen only once. Sequencing was done on a sample of PBMCs. The receptors derive from a young man in good health and CMV-seronegative.

J is TRBJ2-7 and V is TRBV5-6; 8 bases map to TRBD2. Germline V lookup: CDR1 SGHDT, CDR2 YYEEEE. This CDR3 comprises 15 residues. V was pared by 4 bases and J by 0 bases, with 6 bases of the junction left unmatched. CDR3 sequence reads: CASSIERESSYEQYF. The CDR3 DNA reads TGTGCCAGCAGCATAGAGCGGGAGAGCTCCTACGAGCAGTACTTC.

Here the CDR3 reads CASSPGTGLHSPLHF. The CDR3 DNA reads TGTGCCAGCTCACCAGGAACAGGGTTGCATTCACCCCTCCACTTT. This rearrangement joins TRBV18 to TRBJ1-6, with D possibly TRBD1 on 6 matching bases. Germline assignment: CDR1 KGHSH and CDR2 LQKENI. V was trimmed by 2 bases and J by 8 bases, leaving 13 bases between them. The CDR3 covers 15 residues.

The V and J genes are TRBV7-8 and TRBJ1-5, with D possibly matching TRBD1 (5 bases). V lost 5 bases and J 2 bases, leaving 10 bases between the germline ends. The CDR3 spans 14 residues. CDR1 SGHVS and CDR2 FQNEAQ come from the germline V gene. The CDR3 region is CASSPGLGNQPQHF. The CDR3 nucleotides are TGTGCCAGCAGCCCGGGACTTGGCAATCAGCCCCAGCATTTT.

V is TRBV30 and J is TRBJ2-5; TRBD2 might be the D (7 bases). The DNA end is a closer match to TRBJ2-7, so the J assignment may be wrong. CDR3 length equals 17 residues. Germline V CDR1 and CDR2: GTSNPN, SVGIG (reference sequence). As DNA, the CDR3 is TGTGCCTGGAGCGGCCTCTGGGGGGGGCAGGAAATCTACGAGCAGTACTTC. Its protein is CAWSGLWGGQEIYEQYF.

The CDR3 loop reads CASSPAGTGEVFGYTF. For the CDR3, the DNA is TGTGCCAGCTCACCTGCCGGGACAGGGGAGGTTTTTGGCTACACCTTC. V and J are TRBV18 and TRBJ1-2, with 10 nucleotides matching TRBD1. CDR1 is KGHSH, CDR2 LQKENI, per germline. V shed 3 bases, J shed 7 bases, and the junction held 11 bases outside the gene matches. This CDR3 is built from 16 residues.

The V call is TRBV6-5, the J call TRBJ1-1, with TRBD1 matching 8 bases. J gave up 1 base and V 8 bases, and 3 bases lay outside the gene matches. Per the germline V gene, CDR1 is MNHEY and CDR2 is SVGAGI. The CDR3 sequence is 13 residues long. The CDR3 DNA follows: TGTGCCAGCGGACAGGGACCGAACACTGAAGCTTTCTTT. Translated: CASGQGPNTEAFF.

This clone is a singleton in its sample. CDR3 DNA sequence: TGTGCCAGCAGTTACGACAGGGCGGCGTACGAGCAGTACTTC. Translated: CASSYDRAAYEQYF. This rearrangement joins TRBV6-6 to TRBJ2-7, with TRBD1 identical over 7 bases. CDR3 length equals 14 residues. With 2 bases clipped from V and 4 bases from J, the junction kept 5 bases outside the gene matches. Germline-derived CDR1 and CDR2 are MNHNY and SVGAGI (reference sequence).

This clone has only one observation. This chain connects TRBV13 to TRBJ2-1; the match to TRBD1 covers 11 bases. Germline CDR1 and CDR2: PRHDT and FYEKMQ (reference sequence). The CDR3 covers 17 residues. With 2 bases clipped from V and 2 bases from J, the junction kept 5 bases outside the gene matches. The CDR3 DNA sequence: TGTGCCAGCAGCTTATACCGGGGACAGGGGGCCTACAATGAGCAGTTCTTC. It codes for CASSLYRGQGAYNEQFF.

The DNA for the CDR3 is TGCGCCAGCAGCCAAGAATTACGAAGCGAGGCTTTCTTT. Translating it yields CASSQELRSEAFF. This sequence joins TRBV4-3 and TRBJ1-1; D call uncertain. This CDR3 region has 13 residues. Germline loops: CDR1 LGHNA, CDR2 YSLEER. Trimming pared 0 bases from V and 11 bases from J, leaving 13 bases between.

The chain carries TRBV2 and TRBJ1-2, with D possibly matching TRBD1 (6 bases). Germline assignment: CDR1 SNHLY and CDR2 FYNNEI. The CDR3 runs to 13 residues. The V end lost 3 bases, the J end lost 7 bases, and 12 bases lay between the germline ends. The CDR3 DNA sequence: TGTGCCAGCAGTGATAGGCCACAGGGTGGCTACACCTTC. Protein sequence: CASSDRPQGGYTF. Full variable domain (remainder filled in from reference TRBV2 and TRBJ1-2): EPEVTQTPSHQVTQMGQEVILRCVPISNHLYFYWYRQILGQKVEFLVSFYNNEISEKSEIFDDQFSVERPDGSNFTLKIRSTKLEDSAMYFCASSDRPQGGYTFGSGTRLTVV.

The gene calls are TRBV5-1 and TRBJ2-2, with no clear D. Trimming stripped 7 bases from V and 4 bases from J, with 11 bases between. CDR1 and CDR2 from the germline V gene are SGHRS and YFSETQ. This CDR3 is 13 amino acids long. CDR3 DNA sequence: TGCGCCAGCCTGGCCCTTTCCACCGGGGAGCTGTTTTTT. Amino acid sequence: CASLALSTGELFF.

The gene calls are TRBV7-2 and TRBJ2-7; 7 bases line up with TRBD2. CDR3 length: 15 residues. The V gene end was trimmed by 5 bases and the J gene end by 0 bases; junction bases not matched to a gene: 7. The V gene's germline CDR1 is SGHTA and CDR2 FQGNSA. CDR3 loop: CASSLWDYGSYEQYF. The CDR3 DNA follows: TGTGCCAGCAGCCTATGGGACTACGGCTCCTACGAGCAGTACTTC.

The CDR3 DNA reads as TGCAGTGCTATCTATTTAGATACGCAGTATTTT. Translating gives CSAIYLDTQYF. The V gene is TRBV20-1, the J gene TRBJ2-3; D gene ambiguous. CDR3 length: 11 amino acids. The germline V gene has CDR1 DFQATT and CDR2 SNEGSKA (reference sequence). V dropped 4 bases and J dropped 5 bases, with 7 bases sitting between them.

This clone appeared once. This sequence joins TRBV19 and TRBJ2-5; possible D gene TRBD1, 6 bases. Germline loops: CDR1 LNHDA, CDR2 SQIVND (reference sequence). The CDR3 loop spans 16 amino acids. The V and J ends lost 3 bases and 6 bases respectively, with 20 bases between them. CDR3 protein: CASSMWSHTGSQTQYF. The CDR3 region has the DNA TGTGCCAGTAGTATGTGGTCCCACACAGGGTCACAGACCCAGTACTTC.

The rearrangement joins TRBV6-1 to TRBJ2-2; D not resolved. The length of the CDR3 is 14 residues. Germline lookup yields CDR1 MNHNS and CDR2 SASEGT. V was pared by 8 bases and J by 3 bases, with 13 bases between. The CDR3 DNA reads as TGTGCCAGCTGCCCACGGGTCCACACCGGGGAGCTGTTTTTT. It codes for CASCPRVHTGELFF.

The chain couples TRBV7-2 to TRBJ2-7; no definite D call. Germline lookup yields CDR1 SGHTA and CDR2 FQGNSA. The CDR3 has 11 amino acids. Deletions cut 1 base from V and 5 bases from J, with 3 bases between. The DNA of the CDR3 is TGTGCCAGCAGCTTAGTTAACGAGCAGTACTTC. Amino acid sequence: CASSLVNEQYF.

This chain connects TRBV9 to TRBJ2-7; 7 bases fit TRBD1. Germline CDR1 SGDLS, CDR2 YYNGEE. The V segment lost 8 bases and the J segment 3 bases; nucleotides outside the gene matches: 8. This CDR3 has 13 amino acids. CDR3: CARIANRGYEQYF. CDR3 nucleotide sequence: TGTGCCAGGATAGCGAACAGGGGCTACGAGCAGTACTTC.

V is TRBV19 and J is TRBJ2-1; D perhaps matches TRBD1 (6 bases). The CDR3 loop spans 13 amino acids. The germline CDR1 and CDR2 sequences are LNHDA and SQIVND (reference sequence). V lost 1 base and J lost 6, with 7 bases in between. The CDR3 reads CASSIVRGNEQFF. The CDR3 nucleotides are TGTGCCAGTAGTATAGTCAGGGGCAATGAGCAGTTCTTC.

This chain connects TRBV6-6 to TRBJ1-1, with no clear D. Germline V gene sequence: CDR1 MNHNY, CDR2 SVGAGI (reference sequence). V shed 6 bases and J shed 5 bases, with 13 bases lying between them. There are 13 residues in the CDR3. The CDR3 sequence is CASSFGGGTEAFF. As DNA, the CDR3 is TGTGCCAGCAGCTTCGGAGGTGGGACTGAAGCTTTCTTT.

V is TRBV28 and J is TRBJ2-1; TRBD2 matches 9 bases. Germline V gene sequence: CDR1 MDHEN, CDR2 SYDVKM. The CDR3 consists of 17 residues. The junction had 10 bases not matched to a gene; V was cut back by 7 bases and J by 0 bases. The CDR3 loop is CASIPSTSGSSYNEQFF. The CDR3 DNA reads as TGTGCCAGCATCCCCTCGACTAGCGGTAGCTCCTACAATGAGCAGTTCTTC.

The chain links TRBV27 to TRBJ2-1; 12 nucleotides match TRBD2. Germline V gene lookup returns CDR1 MNHEY and CDR2 SMNVEV (reference sequence). CDR3 length equals 14 residues. The V and J ends lost 5 bases and 4 bases, in that order; junction bases with no gene match: 0. The DNA of the CDR3 is TGTGCCAGCAGTCTAGCGGGAGGGTACAATGAGCAGTTCTTC. Protein product: CASSLAGGYNEQFF.

This clone was counted once. The chain links TRBV2 to TRBJ2-7; no clear D gene. V was trimmed by 7 bases and J by 0 bases, leaving 13 bases between them. The CDR3 is made up of 14 amino acids. Germline values: CDR1 SNHLY, CDR2 FYNNEI. The CDR3 protein is CASTVSLSSYEQYF. The CDR3 DNA reads TGTGCCAGCACGGTTTCGCTCTCCTCCTACGAGCAGTACTTC.

This sequence joins TRBV4-3 and TRBJ1-3, with 9 bases matching TRBD1. The CDR3 covers 15 residues. Trimming took 5 bases from V and 0 from J; bases not matched to a gene: 2. Germline CDR1 reads LGHNA; CDR2 reads YSLEER. As DNA, the CDR3 is TGCGCCAGCAGCGGGGACAGGGCCTCTGGAAACACCATATATTTT. It specifies CASSGDRASGNTIYF.

The chain joins TRBV5-5 to TRBJ2-7; D is possibly TRBD2 (6 bases). The CDR3 is 15 residues long. Between the trimmed V and J ends, which lost 0 bases and 0 bases, there was a span of 10 bases. CDR1 and CDR2 (germline): SGHKS, YYEKEE (reference sequence). CDR3 sequence reads: CASSLEPGDSYEQYF. DNA of the CDR3: TGTGCCAGCAGCTTGGAACCGGGGGACTCCTACGAGCAGTACTTC.

This clone was detected only once. The chain employs TRBV11-2 and TRBJ2-2; 8 positions agree with TRBD1. The CDR3 is 17 amino acids. The V segment lost 3 bases and the J segment 5 bases; nucleotides outside the gene matches: 11. In germline, CDR1 is SGHAT, CDR2 FQNNGV. CDR3 in amino acids: CASSFGTGTGLTGELFF. In DNA form, the CDR3 reads TGTGCCAGCAGCTTCGGAACCGGGACAGGATTGACCGGGGAGCTGTTTTTT. Based on the CDR3 plus reference TRBV11-2 and TRBJ2-2, the full variable domain is EAGVAQSPRYKIIEKRQSVAFWCNPISGHATLYWYQQILGQGPKLLIQFQNNGVVDDSQLPKDRFSAERLKGVDSTLKIQPAKLEDSAVYLCASSFGTGTGLTGELFFGEGSRLTVL.

The rearrangement links TRBV4-1 to TRBJ2-1, with 7 nucleotides matching TRBD2. Germline V gene data show CDR1 as MGHRA and CDR2 as YSYEKL. CDR3 size: 14 residues. Trimming cost V 8 bases and J 0 bases; bases outside gene matches: 4. The CDR3 DNA reads TGCGCCAGCTCCGGGACTAACTCCTACAATGAGCAGTTCTTC. Its translation is CASSGTNSYNEQFF.

The chain links TRBV5-1 to TRBJ2-4, with D perhaps matching TRBD1 (5 bases). The V end was cut by 2 bases, the J end by 0 bases, with 12 bases between. The CDR3 has 16 amino acids. CDR1 and CDR2 (germline): SGHRS, YFSETQ. The CDR3 nucleotides read TGCGCCAGCAGCTTTGAATGGGGCTTAGCCAAAAACATTCAGTACTTC. It is translated as CASSFEWGLAKNIQYF.

The genes are TRBV11-2 and TRBJ2-3; 10 nucleotides agree with TRBD1. The CDR3 consists of 17 residues. The V segment lost 0 bases and the J segment 3 bases; nucleotides outside the gene matches: 6. Per the germline V gene, CDR1 is SGHAT and CDR2 is FQNNGV. CDR3: CASSLDFRDRGTDTQYF. The CDR3 DNA sequence: TGTGCCAGCAGCTTAGACTTCCGGGACAGGGGTACAGATACGCAGTATTTT.

The chain combines TRBV9 with TRBJ1-3; D is unclear. There are 14 residues in the CDR3. Trimming removed 3 bases from V and 7 bases from J, with 14 bases in between. Looked up from germline, CDR1 is SGDLS and CDR2 is YYNGEE. The DNA for the CDR3 is TGTGCCAGCAGCGCCCCATCTGAACGGAACACCATATATTTT. As protein: CASSAPSERNTIYF.

The J gene is TRBJ1-5, the V gene TRBV10-3; 8 bases map to TRBD1. The germline V gene encodes CDR1 ENHRY and CDR2 SYGVKD. The CDR3 runs to 14 residues. V shed 6 bases, J shed 4 bases, and the junction held 5 bases outside the gene matches. The CDR3 DNA reads TGTGCCATCAGCCCGGACAGGGCGAATCAGCCCCAGCATTTT. Its protein product is CAISPDRANQPQHF.